The 6 T cell receptor beta chains reported below all come from one sample, sequenced in a study of identifying expanded T cells in peripheral blood. Repertoires were generated with immunoSEQ multiplex PCR, while TCRdb's copy carries only in-frame clones and drops some. The sample holds 70,000 to 100,000 clones, 86% seen once. Sequences were obtained from blood. Every receptor here comes from a person aged 18 to 70 in good health.

The chain carries TRBV11-3 and TRBJ2-5, with D perhaps matching TRBD1 (6 bases). The CDR3 covers 15 residues. Per the germline V gene, CDR1 is SGHNT and CDR2 is YENEEA. Trimming removed 1 base from V and 3 bases from J, with 12 bases in between. Here the CDR3 DNA reads TGTGCCAGCAGCTTAGGGGTACAGGGAGAAGAGACCCAGTACTTC. It is translated as CASSLGVQGEETQYF.

The count of this clone is one. Written as DNA, the CDR3 is TGTGCCAGTGCCAATACTCCCGGGACAGCTAATCAGCCCCAGCATTTT. Amino acids: CASANTPGTANQPQHF. The chain couples TRBV19 to TRBJ1-5; 7 bases are shared with TRBD1. The CDR3 has 16 residues. Germline V gives CDR1 LNHDA, CDR2 SQIVND (reference sequence). V dropped 8 bases and J dropped 4; count of bases not matched to a gene: 14.

The rearrangement links TRBV29-1 to TRBJ1-2, with 10 bases fitting TRBD1. V shed 8 bases and J 1 base; nucleotides not matched to a gene: 4. The V gene's germline CDR1 is SQVTM and CDR2 ANQGSEA. This CDR3 contains 13 residues. As DNA, the CDR3 is TGCAGCATGGACAGGGGGGGTAACTATGGCTACACCTTC. The encoded protein is CSMDRGGNYGYTF.

This clone came up once. The chain carries TRBV19 and TRBJ2-5; tentative D call: TRBD2 (6 bases). This CDR3 has 13 amino acids. Germline loops: CDR1 LNHDA, CDR2 SQIVND (reference sequence). V was pared by 3 bases and J by 1 base, with 6 bases between. CDR3 in DNA: TGTGCCAGTAGTATGGGACTCCAAGAGACCCAGTACTTC. It specifies CASSMGLQETQYF.

This chain links TRBV29-1 with TRBJ1-4, with TRBD1 identical over 8 bases. With 6 bases clipped from V and 8 bases from J, the junction kept 8 bases outside the gene matches. Germline V lookup: CDR1 SQVTM, CDR2 ANQGSEA. This CDR3 contains 13 residues. The CDR3 DNA is TGCAGCGTACCGGACAGGGCGGGCGAAAAACTGTTTTTT. Translating it yields CSVPDRAGEKLFF.

The V call is TRBV6-1, the J call TRBJ2-2; D is perhaps TRBD1 (6 bases). Germline assignment: CDR1 MNHNS and CDR2 SASEGT. The V and J ends lost 4 bases and 5 bases respectively, with 14 bases between them. The CDR3 has 15 residues. CDR3 sequence: CASSVVRGFTGELFF. The CDR3 DNA follows: TGTGCCAGCAGTGTTGTCAGGGGATTTACCGGGGAGCTGTTTTTT.